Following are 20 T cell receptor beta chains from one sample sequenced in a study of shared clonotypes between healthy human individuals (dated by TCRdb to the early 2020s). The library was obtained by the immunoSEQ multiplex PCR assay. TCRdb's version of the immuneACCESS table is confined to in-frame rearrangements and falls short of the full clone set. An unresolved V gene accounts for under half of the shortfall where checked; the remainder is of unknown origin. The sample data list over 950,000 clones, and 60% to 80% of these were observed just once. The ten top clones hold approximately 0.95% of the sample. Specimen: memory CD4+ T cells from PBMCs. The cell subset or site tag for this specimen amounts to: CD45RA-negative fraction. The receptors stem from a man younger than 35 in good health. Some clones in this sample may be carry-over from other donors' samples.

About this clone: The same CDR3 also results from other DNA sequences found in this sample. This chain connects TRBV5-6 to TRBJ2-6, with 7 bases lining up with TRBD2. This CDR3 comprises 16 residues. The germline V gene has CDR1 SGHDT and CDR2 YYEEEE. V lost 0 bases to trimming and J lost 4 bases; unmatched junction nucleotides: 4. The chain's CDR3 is CASSLGGGLGANVLTF. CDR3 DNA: TGTGCCAGCAGCTTGGGGGGAGGGCTCGGGGCCAACGTCCTGACTTTC.

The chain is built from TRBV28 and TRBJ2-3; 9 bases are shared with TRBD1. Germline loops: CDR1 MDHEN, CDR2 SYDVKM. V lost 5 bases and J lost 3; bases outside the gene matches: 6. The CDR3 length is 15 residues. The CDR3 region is CASSPPGTGTDTQYF. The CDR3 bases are TGTGCCAGCAGTCCCCCCGGGACAGGGACAGATACGCAGTATTTT.

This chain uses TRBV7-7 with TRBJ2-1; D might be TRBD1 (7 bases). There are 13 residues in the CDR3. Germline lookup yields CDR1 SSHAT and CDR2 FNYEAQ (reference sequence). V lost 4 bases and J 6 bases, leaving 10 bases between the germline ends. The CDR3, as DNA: TGTGCCAGCAGCTCAGGGGGAGGCAATGAGCAGTTCTTC. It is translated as CASSSGGGNEQFF.

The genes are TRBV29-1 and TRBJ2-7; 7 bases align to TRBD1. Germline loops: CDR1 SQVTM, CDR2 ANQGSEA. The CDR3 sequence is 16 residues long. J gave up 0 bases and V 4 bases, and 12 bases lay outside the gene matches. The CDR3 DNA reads TGCAGCGTTGGGGCCCCAGCAGGGGGTATCTCCTACGAGCAGTACTTC. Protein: CSVGAPAGGISYEQYF.

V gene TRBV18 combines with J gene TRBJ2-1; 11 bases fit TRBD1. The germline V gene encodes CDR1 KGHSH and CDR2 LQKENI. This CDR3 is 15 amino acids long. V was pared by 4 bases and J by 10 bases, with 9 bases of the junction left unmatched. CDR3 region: CASSLLGQGAGEQFF. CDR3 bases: TGTGCCAGCTCACTCCTCGGACAGGGGGCAGGGGAGCAGTTCTTC. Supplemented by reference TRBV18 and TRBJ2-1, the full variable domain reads NAGVMQNPRHLVRRRGQEARLRCSPMKGHSHVYWYRQLPEEGLKFMVYLQKENIIDESGMPKERFSAEFPKEGPSILRIQQVVRGDSAAYFCASSLLGQGAGEQFFGPGTRLTVL.

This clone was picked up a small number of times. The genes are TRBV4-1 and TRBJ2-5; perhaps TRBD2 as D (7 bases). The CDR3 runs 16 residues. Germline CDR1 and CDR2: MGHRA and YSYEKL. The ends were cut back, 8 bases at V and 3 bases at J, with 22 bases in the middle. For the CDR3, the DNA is TGCGCCAGCCTCCACCAGCTCGGGGGGCCCAAAGAGACCCAGTACTTC. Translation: CASLHQLGGPKETQYF.

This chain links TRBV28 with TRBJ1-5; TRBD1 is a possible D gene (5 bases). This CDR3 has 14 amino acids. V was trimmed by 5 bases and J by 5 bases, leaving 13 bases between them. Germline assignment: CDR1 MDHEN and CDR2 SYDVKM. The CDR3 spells CASSTQGGHQPQHF. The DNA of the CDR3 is TGTGCCAGCAGTACCCAGGGAGGCCATCAGCCCCAGCATTTT.

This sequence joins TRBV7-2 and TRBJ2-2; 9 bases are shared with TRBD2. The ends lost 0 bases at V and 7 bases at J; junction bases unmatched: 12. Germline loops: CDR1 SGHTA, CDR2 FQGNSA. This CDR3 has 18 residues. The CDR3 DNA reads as TGTGCCAGCAGCTTAGCTCTTAGCGGGAGTTATGGGATCGGGGAGCTGTTTTTT. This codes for CASSLALSGSYGIGELFF. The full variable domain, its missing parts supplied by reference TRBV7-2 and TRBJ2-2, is GAGVSQSPSNKVTEKGKDVELRCDPISGHTALYWYRQSLGQGLEFLIYFQGNSAPDKSGLPSDRFSAERTGGSVSTLTIQRTQQEDSAVYLCASSLALSGSYGIGELFFGEGSRLTVL.

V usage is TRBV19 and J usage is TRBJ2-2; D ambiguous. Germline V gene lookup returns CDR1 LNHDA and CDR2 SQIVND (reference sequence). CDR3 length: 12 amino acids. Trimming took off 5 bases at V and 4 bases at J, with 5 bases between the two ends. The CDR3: CASSLLTGELFF. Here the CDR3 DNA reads TGTGCCAGTAGTCTACTCACCGGGGAGCTGTTTTTT.

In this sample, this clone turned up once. The CDR3 nucleotides are TGTGCCAGCAGTCTCTTGGCAGGGACCGTTGGAAGTACCTATGGCTACACCTTC. Protein: CASSLLAGTVGSTYGYTF. The V and J genes are TRBV2 and TRBJ1-2, with D possibly TRBD1 on 5 matching bases. CDR3 length: 18 amino acids. V shed 5 bases and J shed 4 bases, with 26 bases lying between them. Germline CDR1 reads SNHLY; CDR2 reads FYNNEI.

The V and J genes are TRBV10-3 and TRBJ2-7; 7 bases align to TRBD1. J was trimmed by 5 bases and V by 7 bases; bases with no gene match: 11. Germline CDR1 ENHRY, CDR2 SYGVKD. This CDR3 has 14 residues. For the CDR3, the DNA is TGTGCCATCACCAAGACAGGGATGAGGAACGAGCAGTACTTC. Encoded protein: CAITKTGMRNEQYF.

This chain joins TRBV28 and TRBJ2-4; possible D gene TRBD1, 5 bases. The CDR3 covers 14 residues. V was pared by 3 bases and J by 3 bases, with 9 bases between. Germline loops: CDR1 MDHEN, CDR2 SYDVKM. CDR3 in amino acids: CASSFSDSKNIQYF. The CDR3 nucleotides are TGTGCCAGCAGTTTCTCAGACAGCAAAAACATTCAGTACTTC.

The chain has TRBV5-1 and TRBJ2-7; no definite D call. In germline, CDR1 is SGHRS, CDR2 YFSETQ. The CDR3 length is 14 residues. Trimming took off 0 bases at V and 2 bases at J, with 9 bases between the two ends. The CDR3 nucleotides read TGCGCCAGCAGCTTGGACCGGCCGACCTACGAGCAGTACTTC. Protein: CASSLDRPTYEQYF.

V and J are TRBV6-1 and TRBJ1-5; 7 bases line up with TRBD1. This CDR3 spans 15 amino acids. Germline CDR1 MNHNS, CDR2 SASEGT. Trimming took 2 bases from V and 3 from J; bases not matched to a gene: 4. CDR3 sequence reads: CASSEWGQNNQPQHF. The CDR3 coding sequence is TGTGCCAGCAGTGAATGGGGACAGAACAATCAGCCCCAGCATTTT.

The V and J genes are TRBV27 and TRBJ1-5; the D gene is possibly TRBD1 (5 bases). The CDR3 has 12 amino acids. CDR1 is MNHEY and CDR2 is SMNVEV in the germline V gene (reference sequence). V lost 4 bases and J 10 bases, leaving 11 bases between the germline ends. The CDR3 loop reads CASSSRGVPQHF. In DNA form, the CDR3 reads TGTGCCAGCAGTTCCCGGGGGGTACCCCAGCATTTT.

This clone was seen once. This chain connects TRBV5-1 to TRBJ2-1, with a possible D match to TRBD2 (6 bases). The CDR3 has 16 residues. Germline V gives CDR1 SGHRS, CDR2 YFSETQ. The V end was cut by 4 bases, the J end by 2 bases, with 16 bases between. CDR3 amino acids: CASSPIAGSTYNEQFF. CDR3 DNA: TGCGCCAGCAGCCCTATCGCGGGGTCGACCTACAATGAGCAGTTCTTC.

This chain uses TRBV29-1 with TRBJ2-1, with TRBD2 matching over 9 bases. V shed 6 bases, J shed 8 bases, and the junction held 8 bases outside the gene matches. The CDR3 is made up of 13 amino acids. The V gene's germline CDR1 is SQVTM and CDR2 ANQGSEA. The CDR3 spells CSVAGLALHEQFF. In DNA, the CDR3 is TGCAGCGTGGCGGGACTAGCCCTTCATGAGCAGTTCTTC.

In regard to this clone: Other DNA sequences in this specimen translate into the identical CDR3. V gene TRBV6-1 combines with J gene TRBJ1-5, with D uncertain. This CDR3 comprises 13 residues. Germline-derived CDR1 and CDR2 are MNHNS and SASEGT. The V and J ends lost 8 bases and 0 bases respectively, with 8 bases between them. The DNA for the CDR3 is TGTGCCAGCCTTCAGGATAGCAATCAGCCCCAGCATTTT. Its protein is CASLQDSNQPQHF.

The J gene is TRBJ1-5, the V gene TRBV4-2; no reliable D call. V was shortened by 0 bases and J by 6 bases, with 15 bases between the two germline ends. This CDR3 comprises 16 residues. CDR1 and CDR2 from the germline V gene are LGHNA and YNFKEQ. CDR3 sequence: CASSQDLTVRGQPQHF. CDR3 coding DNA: TGTGCCAGCAGCCAAGATCTGACCGTACGGGGTCAGCCCCAGCATTTT.

CDR3 coding DNA: TGTGCCAGCAGTCCACGGACTAGCGGGTGGTCTGAGCAGTTCTTC. It encodes CASSPRTSGWSEQFF. The rearrangement links TRBV27 to TRBJ2-1, with 11 bases matching TRBD2. This CDR3 contains 15 residues. The trim removed 5 bases at V and 9 bases at J, leaving 9 bases unmatched. The germline gives CDR1 MNHEY, CDR2 SMNVEV (reference sequence).